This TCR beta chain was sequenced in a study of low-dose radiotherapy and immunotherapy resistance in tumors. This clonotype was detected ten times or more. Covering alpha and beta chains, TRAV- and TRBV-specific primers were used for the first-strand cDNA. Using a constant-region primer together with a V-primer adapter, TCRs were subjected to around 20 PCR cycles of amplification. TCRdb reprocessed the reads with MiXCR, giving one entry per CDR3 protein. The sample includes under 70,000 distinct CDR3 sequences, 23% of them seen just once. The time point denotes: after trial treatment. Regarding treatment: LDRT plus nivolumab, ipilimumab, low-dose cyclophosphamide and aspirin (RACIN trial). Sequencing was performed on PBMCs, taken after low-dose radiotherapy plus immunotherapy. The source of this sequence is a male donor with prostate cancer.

The DNA for the CDR3 is TGCAGCCCTTTGAGGGATCAAGAGACCCAGTACTTC. Encoded protein: CSPLRDQETQYF. The chain recombines TRBV20-1 with TRBJ2-5; weak D call: TRBD2 (5 bases). Germline CDR1 is DFQATT and CDR2 is SNEGSKA (reference sequence). This CDR3 comprises 12 residues.